The clone carrying this TCR beta chain was observed at least ten times. Its target is unknown. It was RNA transcripts that yielded the amplified TCR beta CDR3 regions. Researchers ran a first-round RT-PCR on the TCR CDR3 using the HTBI primer set. One entry per CDR3 protein results from TCRdb running MiXCR on the multiplex PCR reads. This table has 500,000 to 700,000 distinct CDR3 sequences, 16% appearing once. This sample is part of a study of T cells in Graves' hyperthyroidism and ophthalmopathy. Study-wide results and caveats: Median prediction lead before ophthalmopathy onset was 5 to 7 months with the model. Blood also showed most of the thyroid clonotypes that were expanded above 0.001.

Patients between 18 and 65 years old had hyperthyroidism, newly diagnosed and lasting under 2 months. The PBMCs were taken from around 9.1 ml of fresh peripheral blood. This clonotype originated in a woman aged 18-29 years with Graves' hyperthyroidism. Sequencing used blood.

Here the CDR3 reads CASSSSLSNQPQHF. CDR3 DNA sequence: TGTGCCAGCTCTAGTTCTCTTAGCAATCAGCCCCAGCATTTT. The chain joins TRBV6-2 or TRBV6-3 to TRBJ1-5, with no clear D. V lost 8 bases to trimming and J lost 0 bases, with 11 bases between them. This CDR3 has 14 residues. From germline, CDR1 is MNHEY and CDR2 SVGEGT.